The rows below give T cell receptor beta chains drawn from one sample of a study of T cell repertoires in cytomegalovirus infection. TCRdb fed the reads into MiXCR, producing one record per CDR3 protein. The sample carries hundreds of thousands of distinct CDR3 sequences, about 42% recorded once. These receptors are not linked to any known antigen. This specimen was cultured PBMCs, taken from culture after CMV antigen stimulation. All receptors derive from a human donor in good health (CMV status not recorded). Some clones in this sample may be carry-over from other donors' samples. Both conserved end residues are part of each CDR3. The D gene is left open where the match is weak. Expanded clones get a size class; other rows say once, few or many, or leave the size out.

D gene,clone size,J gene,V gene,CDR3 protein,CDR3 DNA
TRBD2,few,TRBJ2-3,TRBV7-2,CASSSPGGTDTQYF,TGTGCCAGCAGCTCCCCGGGGGGAACAGATACGCAGTATTTT
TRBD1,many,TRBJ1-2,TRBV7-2,CASSPSQTRTGGYGYTF,TGTGCCAGCAGCCCCTCCCAGACCCGGACAGGGGGCTATGGCTACACCTTC
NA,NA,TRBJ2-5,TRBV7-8,CASSLSWGLQETQYF,TGTGCCAGCAGCTTATCCTGGGGCCTCCAAGAGACCCAGTACTTC
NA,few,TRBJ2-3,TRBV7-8,CASMLDTQYF,TGTGCCAGCATGTTGGATACGCAGTATTTT
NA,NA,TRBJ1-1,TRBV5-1,CASKDRLRMNTEAFF,TGCGCCAGCAAGGACAGATTGAGGATGAACACTGAAGCTTTCTTT
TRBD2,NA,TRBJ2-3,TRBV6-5,CASSLALAGGPDTQYF,TGTGCCAGCAGTCTAGCTCTAGCGGGAGGACCAGATACGCAGTATTTT
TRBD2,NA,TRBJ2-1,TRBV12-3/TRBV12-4,CASRVAGGGNEQFF,TGTGCCAGCAGGGTCGCGGGGGGAGGCAATGAGCAGTTCTTC
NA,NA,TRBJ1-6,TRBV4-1,CASSQEAGGGGSPLHF,TGCGCCAGCAGCCAAGAAGCGGGAGGAGGGGGTTCACCCCTCCACTTT
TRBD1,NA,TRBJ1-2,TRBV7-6,CASSQDRGDGGYTF,TGTGCCAGCAGCCAAGACAGGGGGGATGGTGGCTACACCTTC
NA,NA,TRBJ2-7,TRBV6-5,CASSYGETGVSYEQYF,TGTGCCAGCAGTTACGGCGAGACAGGTGTCTCCTACGAGCAGTACTTC
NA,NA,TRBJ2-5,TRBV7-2,CASSPMGSIETQYF,TGTGCCAGCAGCCCCATGGGGTCAATAGAGACCCAGTACTTC
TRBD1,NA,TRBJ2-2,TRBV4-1,CASSPTGGNTGELFF,TGCGCCAGCAGCCCGACAGGGGGGAACACCGGGGAGCTGTTTTTT
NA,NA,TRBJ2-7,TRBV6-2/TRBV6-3,CASSTPGPGEQYF,TGTGCCAGCAGTACCCCGGGACCTGGTGAACAGTACTTC
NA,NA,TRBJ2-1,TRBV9,CASGGDDRVLALFF,TGTGCCAGCGGCGGGGACGACAGGGTTCTAGCCTTGTTCTTC
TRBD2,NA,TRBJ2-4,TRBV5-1,CASSLVWGTSGNIQYF,TGCGCCAGCAGCTTGGTATGGGGGACTAGCGGAAACATTCAGTACTTC
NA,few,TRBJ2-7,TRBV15,CATSRDPPDPSQYF,TGTGCCACCAGCAGAGATCCCCCCGACCCGAGTCAGTACTTC
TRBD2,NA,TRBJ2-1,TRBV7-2,CASSFVGTSGMNEQFF,TGTGCCAGCAGCTTTGTTGGGACTAGCGGTATGAATGAGCAGTTCTTC
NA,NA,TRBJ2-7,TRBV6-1,CASSRDSLEQYF,TGTGCCAGCTCCAGGGATTCCTTAGAGCAGTACTTC
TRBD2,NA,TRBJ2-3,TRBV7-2,CASSRLPGGPPDTQYF,TGTGCCAGCAGCCGGTTACCGGGAGGGCCGCCAGATACGCAGTATTTT
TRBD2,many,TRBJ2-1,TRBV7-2,CASSRRGGEDNEQFF,TGTGCCAGCAGTCGCCGTGGGGGGGAAGACAATGAGCAGTTCTTC
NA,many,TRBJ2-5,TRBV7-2,CASSHGTRGETQYF,TGTGCCAGCAGCCACGGGACTCGAGGGGAGACCCAGTACTTC
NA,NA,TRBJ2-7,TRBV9,CASSVGSGSYEQYF,TGTGCCAGCAGCGTAGGAAGCGGGTCCTACGAGCAGTACTTC
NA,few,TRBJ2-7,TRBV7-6,CASSWGLGGFPYEQYF,TGTGCCAGCAGCTGGGGCCTAGGGGGATTTCCCTACGAGCAGTACTTC
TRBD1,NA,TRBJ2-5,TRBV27,CASSLAGQGVQETQYF,TGTGCCAGCAGTTTAGCGGGACAGGGTGTTCAAGAGACCCAGTACTTC
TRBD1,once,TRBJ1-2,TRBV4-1,CASSQEGGGGSNYGYTF,TGCGCCAGCAGCCAAGAGGGGGGAGGGGGCTCTAACTATGGCTACACCTTC
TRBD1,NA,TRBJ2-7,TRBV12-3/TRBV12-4,CASTPGTESREQYF,TGTGCCAGCACCCCCGGGACAGAGTCACGCGAGCAGTACTTC
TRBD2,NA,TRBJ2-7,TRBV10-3,CAISEGTSWGEQYF,TGTGCCATCAGTGAAGGGACTAGCTGGGGCGAGCAGTACTTC
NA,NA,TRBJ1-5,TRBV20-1,CSAISGEQPQHF,TGCAGTGCTATTTCTGGGGAGCAGCCCCAGCATTTT
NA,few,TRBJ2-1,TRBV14,CASSLTRDMKQFF,TGTGCCAGCAGCCTAACACGGGACATGAAGCAGTTCTTC
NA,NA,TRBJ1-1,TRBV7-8,CASSLAGNTDTEAFF,TGTGCCAGCAGCTTAGCGGGGAACACAGACACTGAAGCTTTCTTT
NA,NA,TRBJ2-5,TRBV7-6,CATSRGGQFQETQYF,TGTGCCACCAGCCGGGGCGGGCAGTTCCAAGAGACCCAGTACTTC
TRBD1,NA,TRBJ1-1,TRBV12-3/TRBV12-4,CASSFTGQGAVTEAFF,TGTGCCAGCAGTTTTACGGGACAGGGGGCTGTCACTGAAGCTTTCTTT
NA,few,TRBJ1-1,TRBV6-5,CASSRDPRNTEAFF,TGTGCCAGCAGCCGAGACCCGAGGAACACTGAAGCTTTCTTT
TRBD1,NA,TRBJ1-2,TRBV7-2,CASRRTGGNYGYTF,TGTGCCAGCAGGCGGACAGGGGGTAACTATGGCTACACCTTC
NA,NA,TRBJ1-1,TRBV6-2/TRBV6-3,CASRLQGVGTEAFF,TGTGCCAGCAGACTCCAGGGCGTTGGGACTGAAGCTTTCTTT
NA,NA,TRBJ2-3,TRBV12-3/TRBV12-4,CASYPGTDTQYF,TGTGCCAGCTACCCCGGCACAGATACGCAGTATTTT